This T cell receptor (beta chain) came from a study of T cell responses to AZD1222 COVID-19 vaccine. The assay was immunoSEQ multiplex PCR, and TCRdb's table has in-frame clones only and misses some. There are 200,000 to 250,000 clones in the sample; about 95% occur only once, and approximately 1.5% lies in the top ten. The CDR3 is 15 residues long. Germline CDR1 MNHEY, CDR2 SVGAGI. The ends were cut back, 2 bases at V and 5 bases at J, with 15 bases in the middle. The TCR originated in an adult who received the MenACWY meningococcal vaccine as a control. Sequencing was performed on peripheral blood, taken 28 days after the second dose of the MenACWY control vaccine. The chain is built from TRBV6-5 and TRBJ1-2; D might be TRBD1 (6 bases). CDR3 loop: CASSYEGTGIYGYTF. For the CDR3, the DNA is TGTGCCAGCAGTTACGAAGGAACAGGGATTTATGGCTACACCTTC.